The 9 T cell receptor beta chains below were found in one sample sequenced in a study of T cell responses to AZD1222 COVID-19 vaccine. Produced via immunoSEQ multiplex PCR; TCRdb's table is partial and in-frame only. The sample includes approximately 140,000 clones, about 89% of them seen just once. The sequenced sample was peripheral blood, obtained on day 0 of AZD1222 vaccination. Every receptor here comes from an adult in good health.

The chain uses TRBV28 and TRBJ1-2; D not resolved. Trimming left V 3 bases short and J 3 bases short, with 8 bases between. From germline, CDR1 is MDHEN and CDR2 SYDVKM. The CDR3 sequence is 13 residues long. For the CDR3, the DNA is TGTGCCAGCAGTTTGAGGATTTACTATGGCTACACCTTC. It codes for CASSLRIYYGYTF.

The chain uses TRBV6-2 or TRBV6-3 and TRBJ1-2; D is unclear. V gave up 2 bases and J gave up 4 bases, with 8 bases separating them. The CDR3 is 13 amino acids. Germline-derived CDR1 and CDR2 are MNHEY and SVGEGT. CDR3 sequence (DNA): TGTGCCAGCAGTTACGAGATTTTCTATGGCTACACCTTC. Amino acid sequence: CASSYEIFYGYTF.

The chain recombines TRBV3-1 (or the pseudogene TRBV3-2) with TRBJ2-1, with D perhaps matching TRBD1 or TRBD2 (5 bases each). The germline CDR1 and CDR2 sequences are LGHDT and YNNKEL (reference sequence). Trimming removed 3 bases at V and 5 bases at J, with 20 bases between. This CDR3 is built from 17 residues. The CDR3 here is CASSHGASLPGNNEQFF. For the CDR3, the DNA is TGTGCCAGCAGCCATGGGGCTAGCCTACCCGGGAACAATGAGCAGTTCTTC.

The chain is built from TRBV28 and TRBJ2-5; tentatively, D is TRBD2 (5 bases). Germline loops: CDR1 MDHEN, CDR2 SYDVKM. The CDR3 runs 15 residues. V shed 4 bases and J shed 7 bases, with 19 bases lying between them. The CDR3 nucleotides are TGTGCCAGCAGTTCCTCTCGGACGGGGAAGCTGACCCAGTACTTC. Protein: CASSSSRTGKLTQYF.

For this clone: The sample has other DNA sequences that encode this CDR3 too. The rearrangement links TRBV10-3 to TRBJ2-1; TRBD2 is a possible D gene (6 bases). The length of the CDR3 is 12 residues. Looked up from germline, CDR1 is ENHRY and CDR2 is SYGVKD. Trimming left V 6 bases short and J 6 bases short, with 9 bases between. This CDR3 reads CAISGGSNEQFF. As DNA, the CDR3 is TGTGCCATCAGCGGGGGAAGCAATGAGCAGTTCTTC.

CDR3 residues: CASSLTPNQPQHF. CDR3 bases: TGCGCCAGCAGCTTAACTCCCAATCAGCCCCAGCATTTT. V and J are TRBV5-1 and TRBJ1-5; D is unresolved. From germline, CDR1 is SGHRS and CDR2 YFSETQ. The V gene lost 2 bases and the J gene lost 3 bases, with 6 bases spanning the gap. This CDR3 has 13 amino acids.

The chain recombines TRBV5-4 with TRBJ2-3; 8 bases align to TRBD1. V was pared by 3 bases and J by 1 base, with 4 bases of the junction left unmatched. The CDR3 has 15 residues. Germline V lookup: CDR1 SGHNT, CDR2 YYREEE (reference sequence). This CDR3 reads CASSYPGQGTDTQYF. In DNA, the CDR3 is TGTGCCAGCAGCTACCCGGGACAGGGCACAGATACGCAGTATTTT. The variable domain in full, completed from reference TRBV5-4 and TRBJ2-3, reads ETGVTQSPTHLIKTRGQQVTLRCSSQSGHNTVSWYQQALGQGPQFIFQYYREEENGRGNFPPRFSGLQFPNYSSELNVNALELDDSALYLCASSYPGQGTDTQYFGPGTRLTVL.

This clone appeared a few times. V and J are TRBV19 and TRBJ1-5, with D uncertain. Germline loops: CDR1 LNHDA, CDR2 SQIVND (reference sequence). Trimming left V 2 bases short and J 2 bases short, with 10 bases between. The CDR3 is 15 amino acids. The CDR3 loop reads CASSIQYGGNQPQHF. CDR3 bases: TGTGCCAGTAGTATACAGTACGGCGGCAATCAGCCCCAGCATTTT.

The rearrangement joins TRBV9 to TRBJ2-1; D remains unclear. This CDR3 region has 13 residues. V gave up 0 bases and J gave up 10 bases, with 11 bases separating them. Germline CDR1 reads SGDLS; CDR2 reads YYNGEE. Here the CDR3 DNA reads TGTGCCAGCAGCGTAGGAACTCCCGGAGAGCAGTTCTTC. This codes for CASSVGTPGEQFF.